This section outlines one TCR beta chain sequence together with its context. Its cognate antigen is unknown. The CDR3 runs 15 residues. The V and J ends lost 0 bases and 4 bases respectively, with 10 bases between them. The germline gives CDR1 LGHNA, CDR2 YSLEER. The entry originates in a study of cytomegalovirus exposure and HLA in healthy donors. Study-level results: Altogether, some 170 TCR beta chains were recorded as cytomegalovirus-associated. In a later analysis, the majority of CMV-associated beta chains seemingly showed HLA restriction.

Amplification used 60 Vbeta primers and 13 Jbeta primers. TCRdb's copy holds only in-frame clones and misses some; the assay was immunoSEQ multiplex PCR. Of around 180,000 clones in the sample, over 80% are singletons; the top ten hold 0.95% to 1.5%. This TCR came from a boy aged 2 to 9 in good health and CMV-seronegative. The chain joins TRBV4-3 to TRBJ1-5; D call uncertain. Input material: PBMCs. The CDR3 loop reads CASSQEGGYNQPQHF. CDR3 DNA: TGCGCCAGCAGCCAAGAGGGAGGTTATAATCAGCCCCAGCATTTT.